This T cell receptor beta chain was identified during a study of somatic mutations in cytotoxic T cells in rheumatoid arthritis (dated by TCRdb to 2016 to 2017). Regarding the study in general: Patient peripheral blood (about 30 ml EDTA) was drawn right after diagnosis and before any treatment started. A total of 65 rheumatoid arthritis patients and 15 to 20 healthy controls underwent TCRB deep sequencing. To characterize clonality, the study used TCRB deep sequencing while asking whether somatic mutations are carried by expanded CD8+ T-cell clones in newly diagnosed, untreated rheumatoid arthritis. Some V beta antibody-stained T-cell populations were flow-sorted on a FACSAria II or Sony SH800 at nearly 100% purity, and sorted V beta1+ cells also underwent TCRB sequencing. Patients and controls did not essentially differ in median age, which was nearly identical between the groups. General conclusions and limits of the study: The slight underrepresentation of TRBV07 in patients was not corrected for multiple comparisons. Rheumatoid arthritis patients and age-matched healthy controls did not significantly differ in CD8+ T-cell clonality. In patients, CD8+ clonality rose with age (Spearman r ~ 0.5), which was not the case in healthy controls. Viral specificity could not be ruled out by absence from virus-specific databases, and the antigen targets of the expanded CD8+ clones remained unknown. Several identical CD8+ TCRB sequences were found in both blood and synovial fluid, and in about an eighth of the roughly 65 patients the largest CD8+ clone exceeded 20% of CD8+ cells.

The germline V gene yields MNHEY for CDR1 and SVGAGI for CDR2. The CDR3 contains 13 residues, cysteine and phenylalanine counted. Only CDR3 DNA is held: 39 bases, read in frame from base 1. V loses 2 bases, J loses 4 bases, and the germline ends lie 8 bases apart. TCRB CDR3 sequencing used the immunoSEQ assay on genomic DNA. For the original study's pipeline: When patient CD8+ clones exceeding 1% were checked against published virus-specific TCRB sequences, only a few matched. The analyses included only productive TCRB rearrangements. Clonality was expressed as a Shannon entropy-based productive clonality index, with each clone defined by a unique TCRB CDR3 sequence. Repertoire overlap between two samples was calculated from the template counts of each clone relative to total templates per sample. A correlation with a Spearman r of more than 0.6 was found between V-gene usage by flow cytometry and V-gene usage by TCRB sequencing. The table comes from immuneACCESS by way of TCRdb, which keeps in-frame sequences with V and J called. Part of the clones is missing from these tables; in studies checked, under half for an unresolved V gene and the rest for unknown reasons. V, J and clone size are those of that table, while D and trimming were read from the DNA. The sample contains around 11,000 clones, 79% of them found a single time. Approximately 35% of the sample is taken by the ten largest.

This clone was recorded a few times. Its cognate antigen has yet to be identified. Base qualities are missing; no much larger clone stands one base away. Positive magnetic bead selection on an AutoMACS was used to isolate CD4+ and CD8+ cells, with flow cytometry used to check purity. A TCR V beta antibody panel was used in flow cytometry to screen first for clonal expansions, which were then characterized by TCRB deep sequencing of sorted CD8+ fractions. Ficoll-Paque PLUS density gradient separation was used to isolate peripheral blood mononuclear cells. DNA was extracted from CD4-enriched, CD8-enriched or PBMC samples with Nucleospin Tissue or Tissue XS kits and quantified with a Qubit 2.0 fluorometer.

The specimen was CD8+ T cells sorted from blood. The chain employs TRBV6-5 and TRBJ2-5, with the D gene not confidently named. This receptor was identified in an adult with rheumatoid arthritis. For the CDR3, the sequence is CASSYAPRETQYF. The DNA reads as follows: TGTGCCAGCAGTTACGCGCCGCGAGAGACCCAGTACTTC.